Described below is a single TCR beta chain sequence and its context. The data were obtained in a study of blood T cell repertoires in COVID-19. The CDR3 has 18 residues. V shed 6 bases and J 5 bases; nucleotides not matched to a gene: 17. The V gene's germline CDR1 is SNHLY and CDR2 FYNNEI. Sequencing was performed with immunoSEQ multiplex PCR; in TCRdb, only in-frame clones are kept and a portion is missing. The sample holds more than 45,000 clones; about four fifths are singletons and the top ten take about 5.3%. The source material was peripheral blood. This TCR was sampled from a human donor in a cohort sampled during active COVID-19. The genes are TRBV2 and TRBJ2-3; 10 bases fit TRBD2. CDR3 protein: CASSATRSGGASIDTQYF. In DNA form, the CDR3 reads TGTGCCAGCAGCGCGACCCGGAGCGGGGGGGCATCGATAGATACGCAGTATTTT.